This T cell receptor (beta chain) was recorded in a study of CD8+CD57+ T cells in acquired aplastic anemia. After removal of 1 base from V and 6 bases from J, the junction contained 5 bases not matched to a gene. The CDR3 is 15 residues long. All sequencing subjects had displayed CD8+CD57+ cell expansion on flow cytometry. Patients had undergone no therapy by the time their blood was sampled. Researchers used genomic DNA as the template to profile TCR beta VDJ and CDR3. A single record per CDR3 protein comes from TCRdb applying MiXCR to the reads. The sample records 150,000 to 200,000 distinct CDR3 sequences, around 48% being singletons.

The sequence was obtained from a human donor with aplastic anemia. The sequenced sample was sorted CD4+, CD8+, or CD8+CD57+ T cells (not recorded which) from PBMCs. The chain couples TRBV12-3 or TRBV12-4 to TRBJ1-2; 10 bases match TRBD1. The CDR3 region is CASSLVGDRGDGYTF. The CDR3 region has the DNA TGTGCCAGCAGTTTAGTGGGGGACAGGGGCGATGGCTACACCTTC.